The 5 T cell receptor beta chains below come from one sample, sequenced in a study of cytomegalovirus exposure and HLA in healthy donors. The PCR employed 60 Vbeta primers together with 13 Jbeta primers. Only in-frame clones appear in the TCRdb table, and some are missing; sequencing was by immunoSEQ multiplex PCR. The sample contains about 110,000 clones, approximately 80% of which appear only once. The sequencing sample was made of PBMCs. These receptors were taken from a woman aged 25 to 39 in good health and CMV-seronegative.

The chain carries TRBV7-9 and TRBJ2-7; 9 bases fit TRBD2. The CDR3 spans 14 residues. Trimming at V came to 1 base and at J to 6 bases, leaving 4 bases not matched to a gene. The germline V gene has CDR1 SEHNR and CDR2 FQNEAQ (reference sequence). The CDR3 is CASSLGGLASEQYF. The CDR3 nucleotides are TGTGCCAGCAGCTTAGGGGGACTAGCTTCCGAGCAGTACTTC.

This clone was counted a few times. This rearrangement joins TRBV19 to TRBJ2-7, with TRBD1 identical over 7 bases. Germline values: CDR1 LNHDA, CDR2 SQIVND (reference sequence). CDR3 length equals 16 residues. Trimming took 0 bases from V and 11 from J; bases not matched to a gene: 16. In DNA, the CDR3 is TGTGCCAGTAGTATAGATCGGAACAGGGGCCCCCTTCCTGAGTACTTC. Amino acids: CASSIDRNRGPLPEYF. Variable domain in full (rest from reference TRBV19 and TRBJ2-7): DGGITQSPKYLFRKEGQNVTLSCEQNLNHDAMYWYRQDPGQGLRLIYYSQIVNDFQKGDIAEGYSVSREKKESFPLTVTSAQKNPTAFYLCASSIDRNRGPLPEYFGPGTRLTVT.

V is TRBV20-1 and J is TRBJ2-5; D perhaps matches TRBD2 (6 bases). V lost 5 bases to trimming and J lost 5 bases, with 6 bases between them. This CDR3 spans 10 amino acids. CDR1 DFQATT and CDR2 SNEGSKA come from the germline V gene (reference sequence). The CDR3 loop is CSAGGETQYF. CDR3 nucleotide sequence: TGCAGTGCTGGGGGGGAGACCCAGTACTTC.

The chain joins TRBV11-3 to TRBJ2-3, with 8 bases aligning to TRBD2. The CDR3 length is 14 residues. The V segment lost 4 bases and the J segment 5 bases; nucleotides outside the gene matches: 5. The V gene's germline CDR1 is SGHNT and CDR2 YENEEA. CDR3 sequence reads: CASSSGLALDTQYF. The CDR3 nucleotides read TGTGCCAGCAGCTCCGGACTAGCCTTAGATACGCAGTATTTT. Full variable domain (outside the CDR3, taken from reference TRBV11-3 and TRBJ2-3): EAGVVQSPRYKIIEKKQPVAFWCNPISGHNTLYWYLQNLGQGPELLIRYENEEAVDDSQLPKDRFSAERLKGVDSTLKIQPAELGDSAVYLCASSSGLALDTQYFGPGTRLTVL.

The chain uses TRBV7-3 and TRBJ2-1; 12 positions match TRBD1. Trimming removed 5 bases from V and 6 bases from J; junction bases left unmatched: 8. The CDR3 covers 16 residues. Germline CDR1 is SGHTA and CDR2 is FQGTGA. The CDR3: CASSIGTGGAFNEQFF. CDR3 DNA: TGTGCCAGCAGCATAGGGACAGGGGGCGCATTCAATGAGCAGTTCTTC.